Below, 22 T cell receptor beta chains from the same sample are listed, as sequenced in a study of shared clonotypes between healthy human individuals. Cells designated naive CD8 were CD45RO-negative and were positively selected for CCR7, with terminally differentiated effector memory CD45RA+ cells excluded. Some clones are missing from TCRdb's copy, which holds only in-frame ones; the method was immunoSEQ multiplex PCR. The sample yields a few million clones, 80% to 95% seen once. Sequences were obtained from naive CD8+ T cells from PBMCs. These receptors originate from a man aged 18 to 29 in good health. Some clones in this sample may be carry-over from other donors' samples.

The rearrangement links TRBV9 to TRBJ2-1, with unresolved D. Germline CDR1 is SGDLS and CDR2 is YYNGEE. The CDR3 runs to 14 residues. V lost 4 bases to trimming and J lost 5 bases, with 13 bases between them. Written as DNA, the CDR3 is TGTGCCAGCAGCCCTCACGGAGTAAACAATGAGCAGTTCTTC. This codes for CASSPHGVNNEQFF.

The chain couples TRBV28 to TRBJ1-2; a weak D match, TRBD1 (5 bases). V shed 3 bases and J shed 1 base, with 12 bases lying between them. Germline CDR1 MDHEN, CDR2 SYDVKM. This CDR3 comprises 15 residues. In DNA form, the CDR3 reads TGTGCCAGCAGTTTCCCCCGGGGCGGTAACTATGGCTACACCTTC. It yields the protein CASSFPRGGNYGYTF.

This clone was counted once. The chain couples TRBV25-1 to TRBJ2-5; D is possibly TRBD2 (6 bases). Germline V gives CDR1 MGHDK, CDR2 SYGVNS. CDR3 length equals 14 residues. V dropped 3 bases and J dropped 3 bases, with 11 bases sitting between them. DNA of the CDR3: TGTGCCAGCAGTGAGGAAATAGCGGAAGAGACCCAGTACTTC. Encoded protein: CASSEEIAEETQYF.

The chain has TRBV4-1 and TRBJ2-7; D is possibly TRBD1 (6 bases). V lost 3 bases to trimming and J lost 2 bases, with 8 bases between them. In germline, CDR1 is MGHRA, CDR2 YSYEKL. CDR3 length: 13 amino acids. The CDR3 loop reads CASSQGATYEQYF. The CDR3 bases are TGCGCCAGCAGCCAGGGGGCGACCTACGAGCAGTACTTC.

The CDR3 reads CASSYFPGQRTDTQYF. Here the CDR3 DNA reads TGTGCCAGCAGTTACTTCCCGGGACAGAGAACAGATACGCAGTATTTT. J is TRBJ2-3 and V is TRBV6-5, with 7 bases that match TRBD1. Germline V gene sequence: CDR1 MNHEY, CDR2 SVGAGI. Unmatched junction bases numbered 7, after V lost 1 base and J lost 3 bases. CDR3 length: 16 residues.

This chain joins TRBV4-1 and TRBJ1-1; 8 positions match TRBD1. This CDR3 comprises 15 residues. Trimming removed 2 bases from V and 4 bases from J; junction bases left unmatched: 6. Germline values: CDR1 MGHRA, CDR2 YSYEKL. The chain's CDR3 is CASSQRPGGLTEAFF. DNA of the CDR3: TGCGCCAGCAGCCAAAGACCAGGGGGCCTCACTGAAGCTTTCTTT.

This sequence joins TRBV7-9 and TRBJ2-7; D call uncertain. The ends were cut back, 6 bases at V and 2 bases at J, with 11 bases in the middle. The CDR3 spans 13 residues. From germline, CDR1 is SEHNR and CDR2 FQNEAQ (reference sequence). The CDR3 DNA sequence: TGTGCCAGCAGACCCATGACCACCTACGAGCAGTACTTC. Translation gives CASRPMTTYEQYF.

The gene calls are TRBV4-1 and TRBJ1-5; no definite D call. V was pared by 2 bases and J by 6 bases, with 11 bases between. The CDR3 runs to 14 residues. CDR1 is MGHRA and CDR2 is YSYEKL in the germline V gene. The CDR3 spells CASSQPSIVQPQHF. The CDR3 DNA reads TGCGCCAGCAGCCAACCCTCCATAGTTCAGCCCCAGCATTTT.

This clone showed up just once. V is TRBV7-9 and J is TRBJ2-7; a possible D gene is TRBD1 (5 bases). V lost 5 bases and J lost 6, with 11 bases in between. Germline V gene sequence: CDR1 SEHNR, CDR2 FQNEAQ (reference sequence). The CDR3 is made up of 12 amino acids. Written as DNA, the CDR3 is TGTGCCAGCAGCCGGCAGGGCGTCGAGCAGTACTTC. This gives the protein CASSRQGVEQYF.

The CDR3 loop reads CASSFSRTDWQYF. The CDR3 DNA is TGTGCCAGCAGTTTTTCTCGGACAGACTGGCAGTACTTC. V is TRBV27 and J is TRBJ2-7, with a weak D call TRBD1 (6 bases). The CDR3 spans 13 residues. V shed 3 bases and J shed 9 bases, with 15 bases lying between them. Looked up from germline, CDR1 is MNHEY and CDR2 is SMNVEV (reference sequence).

This chain connects TRBV5-8 to TRBJ2-3, with D possibly being TRBD2 (5 bases). Germline V gives CDR1 SGHTS, CDR2 YDEGEE. The V end lost 2 bases, the J end lost 6 bases, and 10 bases lay between the germline ends. There are 13 residues in the CDR3. The CDR3 protein is CASSLLETDTQYF. The DNA for the CDR3 is TGTGCCAGCAGCTTACTAGAGACGGATACGCAGTATTTT.

The chain carries TRBV7-2 and TRBJ2-3, with 8 bases that match TRBD1. Germline assignment: CDR1 SGHTA and CDR2 FQGNSA. The CDR3 sequence is 16 residues long. Trimming took 5 bases from V and 5 from J; bases not matched to a gene: 12. The CDR3 loop reads CASSVSAGGAGDTQYF. CDR3 bases: TGTGCCAGCAGCGTCTCAGCAGGGGGCGCGGGAGATACGCAGTATTTT.

The rearrangement uses TRBV4-2 and TRBJ2-7; 10 bases align to TRBD2. Germline CDR1 is LGHNA and CDR2 is YNFKEQ. V was clipped by 0 bases and J by 7 bases; unmatched bases: 12. The CDR3 contains 17 residues. Written as DNA, the CDR3 is TGTGCCAGCAGCCAAGATCTCCTAGCGGGGGTTTTAGGGGAGCAGTACTTC. Amino acids: CASSQDLLAGVLGEQYF.

The CDR3 here is CASSRKYGEWYNEQFF. The DNA for the CDR3 is TGCGCCAGCAGCCGAAAATATGGCGAGTGGTACAATGAGCAGTTCTTC. V usage is TRBV4-1 and J usage is TRBJ2-1, with no clear D. Trimming shortened V by 4 bases and J by 4 bases, and 17 bases separated the two germline ends. There are 16 residues in the CDR3. Germline V gives CDR1 MGHRA, CDR2 YSYEKL.

This sequence joins TRBV7-9 and TRBJ2-2; tentative D call: TRBD2 (5 bases). Deletions cut 4 bases from V and 8 bases from J, with 14 bases between. The germline CDR1 and CDR2 sequences are SEHNR and FQNEAQ (reference sequence). This CDR3 comprises 14 residues. This CDR3 reads CASSSSGLLGELFF. DNA for the CDR3: TGTGCCAGCAGCTCAAGCGGACTCTTGGGGGAGCTGTTTTTT.

The chain couples TRBV7-9 to TRBJ1-5; possible D gene TRBD1, 5 bases. With 4 bases removed from V and 6 bases from J, the gap between germline ends came to 16 bases. Germline V gene sequence: CDR1 SEHNR, CDR2 FQNEAQ (reference sequence). The CDR3 length is 15 residues. CDR3 DNA: TGTGCCAGCAGCTCCCACCGGGACTTCGGTCAGCCCCAGCATTTT. Its translation is CASSSHRDFGQPQHF. Full variable domain (rest looked up from reference TRBV7-9 and TRBJ1-5): DTGVSQNPRHKITKRGQNVTFRCDPISEHNRLYWYRQTLGQGPEFLTYFQNEAQLEKSRLLSDRFSAERPKGSFSTLEIQRTEQGDSAMYLCASSSHRDFGQPQHFGDGTRLSIL.

The V and J genes are TRBV7-9 and TRBJ2-5; 9 bases map to TRBD2. The germline V gene has CDR1 SEHNR and CDR2 FQNEAQ (reference sequence). The V gene end was trimmed by 7 bases and the J gene end by 2 bases; junction bases not matched to a gene: 14. The CDR3 sequence is 17 residues long. The CDR3 sequence is CASTSLPASGVQETQYF. In DNA form, the CDR3 reads TGTGCCAGCACCTCATTGCCGGCTAGCGGGGTTCAAGAGACCCAGTACTTC.

As regards this clone: Other DNA sequences in the same sample also yield this CDR3. This chain joins TRBV28 and TRBJ2-2, with unresolved D. Trimming stripped 6 bases from V and 6 bases from J, with 8 bases between. There are 12 residues in the CDR3. Germline CDR1 and CDR2: MDHEN and SYDVKM. As DNA, the CDR3 is TGTGCCAGCAGCCTCCTAGCCGGGGAGCTGTTTTTT. Its protein product is CASSLLAGELFF.

As regards this clone: The sample contains more than one DNA sequence encoding this CDR3. V usage is TRBV30 and J usage is TRBJ2-7; 7 nucleotides align to TRBD1. The CDR3 is 14 amino acids. The V gene end was trimmed by 0 bases and the J gene end by 2 bases; junction bases not matched to a gene: 4. From germline, CDR1 is GTSNPN and CDR2 SVGIG (reference sequence). The CDR3 spells CAWSVPGGPYEQYF. The CDR3 nucleotides are TGTGCCTGGAGTGTCCCAGGGGGACCCTACGAGCAGTACTTC.

The rearrangement joins TRBV5-1 to TRBJ1-1; unclear D gene. Per germline, CDR1 SGHRS and CDR2 YFSETQ. The CDR3 extends over 12 amino acids. Trimming removed 2 bases at V and 3 bases at J, with 5 bases between. The CDR3 sequence: CASSFQDTEAFF. The CDR3 DNA reads as TGCGCCAGCAGCTTTCAGGACACTGAAGCTTTCTTT.

The CDR3 region has the DNA TGTGCCAGCAGCTTAGGTGGGACTCGCTACGAGCAGTACTTC. This translates into CASSLGGTRYEQYF. V is TRBV7-6 and J is TRBJ2-7; maybe TRBD2 (6 bases). The length of the CDR3 is 14 residues. Germline assignment: CDR1 SGHVS and CDR2 FNYEAQ. V lost 1 base to trimming and J lost 3 bases, with 10 bases between them.

Remarks on this clone: The same CDR3 also results from other DNA sequences found in this sample. The gene calls are TRBV13 and TRBJ1-4; possible D gene TRBD1, 6 bases. Germline CDR1 and CDR2: PRHDT and FYEKMQ (reference sequence). CDR3 length equals 12 residues. Trimming pared 4 bases from V and 7 bases from J, leaving 7 bases between. In nucleotides, the CDR3 is TGTGCCAGCAGCTGGGGGGCTGAAAAACTGTTTTTT. This gives the protein CASSWGAEKLFF.